The 32 T cell receptor beta chains presented below share a single source sample, sequenced in a study of CD39 and CD103 CD8 tumor-infiltrating T cells. The repertoire was sequenced with immunoSEQ multiplex PCR; TCRdb's copy has only in-frame clones and lacks some. The table shows approximately 4,200 clones, with around 65% occurring only once. The sequenced sample was CD8+ T cells sorted from blood. Subset in this sample: total memory CD8 T cells (CD45RA-CCR7+/-) from blood or uninvolved lymph node. These receptors were collected from a human donor with head and neck squamous cell carcinoma.

The chain employs TRBV11-2 and TRBJ2-3, with TRBD1 matching 8 bases. After removal of 5 bases from V and 1 base from J, the junction contained 8 bases not matched to a gene. This CDR3 region has 16 residues. Germline V CDR1 and CDR2: SGHAT, FQNNGV. The CDR3 DNA sequence: TGTGCCAGCAGCGGACAGGGCTCTATTGGCACAGATACGCAGTATTTT. It encodes CASSGQGSIGTDTQYF.

This clone was detected a few times. The chain carries TRBV7-9 and TRBJ2-1; 9 bases agree with TRBD1. The CDR3 length is 16 residues. V was pared by 8 bases and J by 7 bases, with 15 bases of the junction left unmatched. Per the germline V gene, CDR1 is SEHNR and CDR2 is FQNEAQ (reference sequence). CDR3 protein: CASDQQGARFANEQFF. The CDR3 nucleotides read TGTGCCAGCGACCAACAGGGGGCTCGTTTTGCGAATGAGCAGTTCTTC.

The V gene is TRBV11-2, the J gene TRBJ2-7; weak D call: TRBD1 (6 bases). The germline V and J ends were trimmed by 1 base and 3 bases, with 7 bases remaining between them. The CDR3 is 13 residues long. Germline loops: CDR1 SGHAT, CDR2 FQNNGV. The chain's CDR3 is CASSLGTDYEQYF. The CDR3 DNA reads TGTGCCAGCAGCTTAGGGACAGACTACGAGCAGTACTTC.

The V gene is TRBV6-1, the J gene TRBJ2-3, with TRBD2 matching over 16 bases. This CDR3 is 20 amino acids long. In germline, CDR1 is MNHNS, CDR2 SASEGT. V was clipped by 1 base and J by 6 bases; unmatched bases: 13. CDR3 sequence: CASSEVPPGLAGGPRDTQYF. CDR3 sequence (DNA): TGTGCCAGCAGTGAAGTCCCGCCGGGACTAGCGGGGGGGCCAAGGGATACGCAGTATTTT.

The gene calls are TRBV4-3 and TRBJ2-4; 7 bases align to TRBD2. The length of the CDR3 is 15 residues. With 0 bases clipped from V and 4 bases from J, the junction kept 3 bases outside the gene matches. The germline V gene has CDR1 LGHNA and CDR2 YSLEER. The CDR3 DNA reads TGCGCCAGCAGCCAAGATAAAGCGGGGAAAAACATTCAGTACTTC. It specifies CASSQDKAGKNIQYF.

This clone has just a few counts. V usage is TRBV27 and J usage is TRBJ1-2, with 10 bases identical to TRBD1. V lost 4 bases and J lost 8; bases outside the gene matches: 7. This CDR3 is 14 amino acids long. Germline V gene lookup returns CDR1 MNHEY and CDR2 SMNVEV (reference sequence). Here the CDR3 reads CASSSGTGVSGYTF. Here the CDR3 DNA reads TGTGCCAGCAGTTCCGGGACAGGGGTTAGCGGCTACACCTTC.

The chain combines TRBV4-2 with TRBJ1-2; TRBD1 is a possible D gene (6 bases). V was trimmed by 0 bases and J by 7 bases, leaving 12 bases between them. The CDR3 is made up of 14 amino acids. Germline V gives CDR1 LGHNA, CDR2 YNFKEQ. CDR3 nucleotides: TGTGCCAGCAGCCAAGATGAGGGGGACCCTGGCTACACCTTC. Amino acids: CASSQDEGDPGYTF.

The CDR3 here is CASRDRDRGLSDTQYF. CDR3 DNA: TGCGCCAGCAGGGACCGGGACAGGGGGTTGTCAGATACGCAGTATTTT. The rearrangement links TRBV10-2 to TRBJ2-3, with TRBD1 matching over 11 bases. CDR1 and CDR2 from the germline V gene are WSHSY and SAAADI. CDR3 length: 16 amino acids. Trimming at V came to 6 bases and at J to 4 bases, leaving 9 bases not matched to a gene.

The chain recombines TRBV6-1 with TRBJ2-5, with D possibly being TRBD1 (5 bases). CDR1 MNHNS and CDR2 SASEGT come from the germline V gene. The CDR3 contains 14 residues. Trimming shortened V by 5 bases and J by 1 base, and 11 bases separated the two germline ends. The CDR3: CASSTPGSQETQYF. CDR3 sequence (DNA): TGTGCCAGCAGTACCCCAGGGTCCCAAGAGACCCAGTACTTC.

The chain uses TRBV30 and TRBJ2-7; a weak D match, TRBD2 (5 bases). CDR1 is GTSNPN, CDR2 SVGIG, per germline (reference sequence). This CDR3 is built from 15 residues. V lost 3 bases and J lost 4, with 19 bases in between. Here the CDR3 reads CAWSFGSSGYYEQYF. CDR3 coding DNA: TGTGCCTGGAGCTTCGGTAGCAGCGGATATTACGAGCAGTACTTC.

Within the sample, this clone is medium-sized (0.01 to 0.1%). The gene calls are TRBV7-9 and TRBJ2-7; 10 positions match TRBD1. After removal of 4 bases from V and 7 bases from J, the junction contained 7 bases not matched to a gene. Germline lookup yields CDR1 SEHNR and CDR2 FQNEAQ (reference sequence). The CDR3 is 14 amino acids. CDR3 DNA: TGTGCCAGCAGCTCCGGGACAGGGGTTAGTGAGCAGTACTTC. Protein sequence: CASSSGTGVSEQYF.

The rearrangement links TRBV5-5 to TRBJ2-3; 9 nucleotides agree with TRBD2. Germline V gives CDR1 SGHKS, CDR2 YYEKEE (reference sequence). V lost 1 base to trimming and J lost 6 bases; unmatched junction nucleotides: 9. There are 16 residues in the CDR3. The CDR3 reads CASSLRRGGADDTQYF. CDR3 nucleotide sequence: TGTGCCAGCAGCTTGCGCCGCGGGGGGGCCGACGATACGCAGTATTTT.

The chain combines TRBV6-5 with TRBJ2-1; D is possibly TRBD2 (6 bases). Per the germline V gene, CDR1 is MNHEY and CDR2 is SVGAGI. V lost 0 bases and J lost 0, with 9 bases in between. This CDR3 is built from 16 residues. This CDR3 is CASSYSRGLSYNEQFF. CDR3 DNA: TGTGCCAGCAGTTACTCGCGGGGTCTCTCCTACAATGAGCAGTTCTTC.

The CDR3 is CASSEMTDKDTQYF. Written as DNA, the CDR3 is TGTGCCAGCAGTGAAATGACAGACAAAGATACGCAGTATTTT. The V and J genes are TRBV6-1 and TRBJ2-3, with TRBD1 as a possible D gene (5 bases). CDR3 length: 14 amino acids. The germline V and J ends were trimmed by 2 bases and 5 bases, with 11 bases remaining between them. Germline CDR1 reads MNHNS; CDR2 reads SASEGT.

The CDR3 DNA follows: TGTGCCTGGAGATTGGGCTCGAACACTGAAGCTTTCTTT. Amino acids: CAWRLGSNTEAFF. The rearrangement links TRBV30 to TRBJ1-1; D is unresolved. This CDR3 has 13 residues. Trimming stripped 3 bases from V and 1 base from J, with 9 bases between. Germline CDR1 GTSNPN, CDR2 SVGIG (reference sequence).

This chain uses TRBV10-3 with TRBJ2-2; D gene uncertain. CDR3 length: 12 residues. V lost 4 bases and J 6 bases, leaving 6 bases between the germline ends. Germline lookup yields CDR1 ENHRY and CDR2 SYGVKD. The CDR3 here is CAISVVAGELFF. CDR3 nucleotides: TGTGCCATCAGTGTAGTGGCCGGGGAGCTGTTTTTT.

This clone was recorded only once. The V gene is TRBV10-2, the J gene TRBJ2-3, with D tentatively TRBD1 (5 bases). Germline CDR1 and CDR2: WSHSY and SAAADI. Deletions cut 4 bases from V and 2 bases from J, with 10 bases between. This CDR3 region has 14 residues. In nucleotides, the CDR3 is TGCGCCAGCAGTGTTGCAGGGAACACAGATACGCAGTATTTT. Its translation is CASSVAGNTDTQYF.

The V call is TRBV29-1, the J call TRBJ1-2; tentative D call: TRBD1 (5 bases). Germline CDR1 and CDR2: SQVTM and ANQGSEA. Trimming removed 6 bases from V and 0 bases from J, with 11 bases in between. This CDR3 is built from 13 residues. CDR3 protein: CSVSGLTNYGYTF. CDR3 in DNA: TGCAGCGTCTCAGGGTTAACTAACTATGGCTACACCTTC.

A single count supports this clone. The chain combines TRBV18 with TRBJ1-5; D is possibly TRBD1 (6 bases). This CDR3 has 13 amino acids. The V gene's germline CDR1 is KGHSH and CDR2 LQKENI. V lost 2 bases and J 5 bases, leaving 7 bases between the germline ends. The CDR3 bases are TGTGCCAGCTCACCAGGGGGCTATCAGCCCCAGCATTTT. Translated: CASSPGGYQPQHF.

This chain uses TRBV27 with TRBJ1-5; weak D call: TRBD1 (6 bases). Trimming removed 3 bases at V and 3 bases at J, with 15 bases between. Germline CDR1 reads MNHEY; CDR2 reads SMNVEV (reference sequence). The CDR3 is 16 residues long. The CDR3 sequence: CASSLDGRQVNQPQHF. Written as DNA, the CDR3 is TGTGCCAGCAGTTTGGATGGGAGACAGGTCAATCAGCCCCAGCATTTT.

CDR3 bases: TGTGCCAGCAGCTACAGCACAGGGGCGATAGGTCAGCCCCAGCATTTT. It translates to CASSYSTGAIGQPQHF. The chain carries TRBV7-2 and TRBJ1-5; 7 nucleotides agree with TRBD1. V trimming: 4 bases; J trimming: 6 bases; junction bases outside the gene matches: 12. The CDR3 extends over 16 amino acids. Germline values: CDR1 SGHTA, CDR2 FQGNSA.

V gene TRBV7-6 combines with J gene TRBJ2-7, with 12 bases lining up with TRBD1. Losses at the gene ends were 5 bases for V and 5 bases for J; bases not matched to a gene: 10. Germline assignment: CDR1 SGHVS and CDR2 FNYEAQ. This CDR3 region has 16 residues. The CDR3 DNA reads TGTGCCAGCAGCCCCGAAGGGGACAGGGGGCAGCACGAGCAGTACTTC. It specifies CASSPEGDRGQHEQYF. The full variable domain, rest sourced from reference TRBV7-6 and TRBJ2-7, is GAGVSQSPRYKVTKRGQDVALRCDPISGHVSLYWYRQALGQGPEFLTYFNYEAQQDKSGLPNDRFSAERPEGSISTLTIQRTEQRDSAMYRCASSPEGDRGQHEQYFGPGTRLTVT.

The chain carries TRBV27 and TRBJ1-3; 10 nucleotides match TRBD1. The CDR3 totals 16 residues. Germline CDR1 reads MNHEY; CDR2 reads SMNVEV (reference sequence). The V gene end was trimmed by 4 bases and the J gene end by 1 base; junction bases not matched to a gene: 4. DNA of the CDR3: TGTGCCAGCAGTTGGGACAGGGGATTATCTGGAAACACCATATATTTT. Protein: CASSWDRGLSGNTIYF.

This clone was counted once. The V call is TRBV4-3, the J call TRBJ1-2; tentatively, D is TRBD1 (5 bases). This CDR3 contains 15 residues. Germline CDR1 and CDR2: LGHNA and YSLEER. V was clipped by 2 bases and J by 4 bases, with 14 bases between them. CDR3 protein: CASSQQLDSPYGYTF. The CDR3 DNA follows: TGCGCCAGCAGCCAACAACTTGACAGTCCCTATGGCTACACCTTC.

This chain links TRBV27 with TRBJ2-3, with D perhaps matching TRBD1 (5 bases). V was clipped by 5 bases and J by 2 bases, with 11 bases between them. This CDR3 has 14 amino acids. Looked up from germline, CDR1 is MNHEY and CDR2 is SMNVEV (reference sequence). CDR3 region: CASSISGYTDTQYF. CDR3 coding DNA: TGTGCCAGCAGTATTTCAGGGTACACAGATACGCAGTATTTT.

The chain carries TRBV21-1 and TRBJ2-7; TRBD2 reflects the table's D call only, with no check against the DNA. TRBV21-1 is assigned pseudogene status. The CDR3 spans 14 residues. In DNA, the CDR3 is TGTGCCAGCAGCAAAGTTGGGAGGCCCTACGAGCAGTACTTC. As protein: CASSKVGRPYEQYF.

The chain combines TRBV20-1 with TRBJ1-4; D might be TRBD1 (5 bases). CDR3 length equals 11 residues. Germline V CDR1 and CDR2: DFQATT, SNEGSKA (reference sequence). Deletions cut 6 bases from V and 8 bases from J, with 10 bases between. The CDR3 loop reads CSAVKGEKLFF. CDR3 bases: TGCAGTGCCGTGAAGGGGGAAAAACTGTTTTTT.

This chain links TRBV30 with TRBJ1-2; 8 bases agree with TRBD1. The CDR3 loop spans 14 amino acids. Per the germline V gene, CDR1 is GTSNPN and CDR2 is SVGIG (reference sequence). After removal of 3 bases from V and 7 bases from J, the junction contained 10 bases not matched to a gene. The CDR3 DNA reads TGTGCCTGGAGCGACGGACAGGGTGGCGGTGGCTACACCTTC. It is translated as CAWSDGQGGGGYTF.

CDR3 sequence reads: CASSHRGLIRNEQFF. DNA for the CDR3: TGTGCCAGCAGCCATAGGGGATTAATCCGCAATGAGCAGTTCTTC. This rearrangement joins TRBV5-6 to TRBJ2-1; possibly TRBD1 for D (5 bases). The germline V and J ends were trimmed by 4 bases and 6 bases, with 17 bases remaining between them. This CDR3 has 15 residues. Per germline, CDR1 SGHDT and CDR2 YYEEEE.

The genes are TRBV7-9 and TRBJ1-3; TRBD1 matches 9 bases. Germline CDR1 reads SEHNR; CDR2 reads FQNEAQ (reference sequence). J lost 3 bases, V lost 3 bases, and 12 bases had no gene match. This CDR3 spans 18 amino acids. CDR3 sequence reads: CASSFPPGQGIFGNTIYF. The DNA of the CDR3 is TGTGCCAGCAGCTTTCCGCCGGGACAGGGAATTTTTGGAAACACCATATATTTT.

V is TRBV15 and J is TRBJ1-2, with a tentative D call TRBD1 (6 bases). The CDR3 is 15 amino acids. Trimming cost V 1 base and J 2 bases, with 11 bases left between them. Germline V gene lookup returns CDR1 LNHNV and CDR2 YYDKDF (reference sequence). The CDR3 coding sequence is TGTGCCACCAGCAGAGGGATCGGGACAAACTATGGCTACACCTTC. Protein: CATSRGIGTNYGYTF.

Relative to its sample, this clone is large. The CDR3 is CASSPPGYEAFF. The CDR3 coding sequence is TGCGCCAGCAGCCCTCCGGGATATGAAGCTTTCTTT. The chain uses TRBV4-1 and TRBJ1-1; D remains unclear. V lost 4 bases and J 7 bases, leaving 10 bases between the germline ends. CDR1 is MGHRA and CDR2 is YSYEKL in the germline V gene. The CDR3 contains 12 residues.